The 10 T cell receptor beta chains presented below share a single source sample, sequenced in a study of cytomegalovirus exposure and HLA in healthy donors. The assay was immunoSEQ multiplex PCR, and TCRdb's table has in-frame clones only and misses some. This sample has around 300,000 clones, with nearly 90% found just once. The material sequenced was PBMCs. The source is a man aged 30-40 years in good health and CMV-seronegative.

This clone has more than one count but fewer than ten. This chain connects TRBV13 to TRBJ2-7; 9 bases agree with TRBD1. The CDR3 spans 15 residues. Trimming at V came to 3 bases and at J to 2 bases, leaving 5 bases not matched to a gene. The germline gives CDR1 PRHDT, CDR2 FYEKMQ (reference sequence). CDR3 nucleotide sequence: TGTGCCAGCAGCTTGAGGGACAGGGCAACCTACGAGCAGTACTTC. It specifies CASSLRDRATYEQYF.

The chain couples TRBV2 to TRBJ2-5, with 8 bases fitting TRBD2. Germline lookup yields CDR1 SNHLY and CDR2 FYNNEI. J gave up 1 base and V 8 bases, and 3 bases lay outside the gene matches. The CDR3 extends over 13 amino acids. Here the CDR3 DNA reads TGTGCCAGCTTAGCGGGGACCCAAGAGACCCAGTACTTC. Translation gives CASLAGTQETQYF. Full variable domain (missing parts from reference TRBV2 and TRBJ2-5): EPEVTQTPSHQVTQMGQEVILRCVPISNHLYFYWYRQILGQKVEFLVSFYNNEISEKSEIFDDQFSVERPDGSNFTLKIRSTKLEDSAMYFCASLAGTQETQYFGPGTRLLVL.

V is TRBV11-3 and J is TRBJ2-3, with 10 bases aligning to TRBD1. The CDR3 runs to 15 residues. Germline assignment: CDR1 SGHNT and CDR2 YENEEA. Losses at the gene ends were 5 bases for V and 3 bases for J; bases not matched to a gene: 5. The CDR3 is CASSQGQGKTDTQYF. In DNA, the CDR3 is TGTGCCAGCAGCCAGGGACAGGGGAAAACAGATACGCAGTATTTT. Complete variable domain (other parts from reference TRBV11-3 and TRBJ2-3): EAGVVQSPRYKIIEKKQPVAFWCNPISGHNTLYWYLQNLGQGPELLIRYENEEAVDDSQLPKDRFSAERLKGVDSTLKIQPAELGDSAVYLCASSQGQGKTDTQYFGPGTRLTVL.

This chain uses TRBV7-9 with TRBJ2-7, with 8 bases aligning to TRBD1. Germline V gene lookup returns CDR1 SEHNR and CDR2 FQNEAQ (reference sequence). Trimming removed 5 bases from V and 3 bases from J; junction bases left unmatched: 6. The CDR3 contains 14 residues. In nucleotides, the CDR3 is TGTGCCAGCAGCGGACGGACAGGGAGCTACGAGCAGTACTTC. Translation gives CASSGRTGSYEQYF.

The chain uses TRBV19 and TRBJ1-2, with D uncertain. The ends were cut back, 3 bases at V and 5 bases at J, with 16 bases in the middle. This CDR3 is built from 15 residues. Germline assignment: CDR1 LNHDA and CDR2 SQIVND (reference sequence). Here the CDR3 DNA reads TGTGCCAGTAGTATCCTTCCCGGGAACCCTTATGGCTACACCTTC. It yields the protein CASSILPGNPYGYTF.

This chain uses TRBV30 with TRBJ1-1, with D hard to call. This CDR3 contains 13 residues. The germline gives CDR1 GTSNPN, CDR2 SVGIG (reference sequence). V was cut by 5 bases and J by 5 bases, with 15 bases left in between. CDR3 coding DNA: TGTGCCTGGGGCCGGGATTCTGGGACTGAAGCTTTCTTT. This gives the protein CAWGRDSGTEAFF.

This clone was picked up a small number of times. The chain uses TRBV10-2 and TRBJ2-2; D unresolved. The CDR3 is 14 residues long. The V end was cut by 3 bases, the J end by 1 base, with 6 bases between. Germline CDR1 WSHSY, CDR2 SAAADI. The CDR3 DNA follows: TGCGCCAGCAGTGAACAAATGAACACCGGGGAGCTGTTTTTT. Amino acid sequence: CASSEQMNTGELFF.

The chain recombines TRBV7-9 with TRBJ1-4; TRBD1 matches at 10 bases. With 0 bases clipped from V and 5 bases from J, the junction kept 3 bases outside the gene matches. Per germline, CDR1 SEHNR and CDR2 FQNEAQ (reference sequence). The CDR3 consists of 16 residues. DNA of the CDR3: TGTGCCAGCAGCTTAGCGTGGGGACAGGGGAATGAAAAACTGTTTTTT. Protein product: CASSLAWGQGNEKLFF.

This chain links TRBV4-3 with TRBJ1-6, with D tentatively TRBD1 (5 bases). Germline loops: CDR1 LGHNA, CDR2 YSLEER. The CDR3 sequence is 15 residues long. Deletions cut 6 bases from V and 10 bases from J, with 19 bases between. CDR3 sequence reads: CASRYAVDSRSPLHF. CDR3 nucleotide sequence: TGCGCCAGCAGGTACGCGGTAGACAGTCGGTCACCCCTCCACTTT.

V gene TRBV5-4 combines with J gene TRBJ1-1; D not certain. Germline lookup yields CDR1 SGHNT and CDR2 YYREEE (reference sequence). This CDR3 has 16 residues. Trimming took off 0 bases at V and 1 base at J, with 13 bases between the two ends. The CDR3 DNA is TGTGCCAGCAGCTTGGGACAACCATTTAGGAACACTGAAGCTTTCTTT. Translating it yields CASSLGQPFRNTEAFF.